This T cell receptor (beta chain) was retrieved from a study of a mutant IDH1 vaccine in newly diagnosed glioma (dated by TCRdb to the early 2020s). General notes on the study: In the chemotherapy-containing groups, vaccination started alongside temozolomide cycles, whereas in patients who had radiotherapy alone it started 4-6 weeks after radiotherapy. For exploratory analyses, approximately 23 treated patients had longitudinal TCRB deep sequencing done wherever samples were available. Peripheral blood was collected at six visits: V03 (baseline), V05, V07, V10, V12 and V13. Of the 32 patients who were treated, around 60% were male and approximately 38% were female, and the mean age was about 40 years. The week-35 safety follow-up took place at visit V12, and the week-47 end of study took place at visit V13. Before enrollment, most patients had been given radiochemotherapy with temozolomide as standard therapy, while the rest had received either radiotherapy alone or temozolomide alone. Results and caveats for the whole study, not just this receptor: Selection of PBMC samples for TCRB deep sequencing was based on availability. The authors stated that sample limitations prevented analyses of patient blood samples from being reproduced. Immune responses induced by the vaccine were seen in approximately 93% of patients across multiple MHC alleles. Changes in the top peripheral T cell clonotypes picked up by TCRB sequencing did not appear to be linked to pseudoprogression.

Notes on this clone: Its antigen is still unknown. No much larger clone is present one base from it, and per-base qualities are unavailable.

Explained via the paper, the time point label denotes: week 35, safety follow-up. Every vaccine dose consisted of 300 ug of a 20-mer mutant IDH1 peptide in Montanide, administered subcutaneously together with topical imiquimod. Eight vaccinations were administered to patients in weeks 1, 3, 5, 7, 11, 15, 19 and 23, corresponding to visits V03 through V10. Newly diagnosed WHO grade 3 or 4 IDH1-mutant astrocytomas showing loss of nuclear ATRX were present in the donors. The samples were drawn from NOA16, a multicentre, single-arm, open-label phase I trial in Germany that tested a mutant IDH1 peptide vaccine in humans for the first time. Genomic DNA for TCRB sequencing was extracted from EDTA blood using the DNeasy Blood and Tissue Kit. V loses 3 bases, J loses 2 bases, and the germline ends lie 14 bases apart. From its cysteine to its phenylalanine, the CDR3 spans 15 amino acids. The CDR3 DNA has 45 bases and is translated from base 1. The germline V gene (reference sequence) specifies SGHNT as CDR1 and YYREEE as CDR2.

Preparation of the library involved the immunoSEQ multiplex PCR assay. Rearranged TCR beta chain sequences were amplified using the hsTCRB Kit according to the manufacturer's protocol. An Illumina MiSeq was used to sequence the TCRB libraries. The published analysis was carried out like this. The proprietary platform of the kit vendor was used for demultiplexing, trimming and gene mapping. This immuneACCESS table, as held by TCRdb, lists in-frame sequences with V and J called but not all clones. Of the missing ones, under half trace to an unresolved V gene in checked studies; the others have no known cause. That table furnishes V, J and clone size, whereas the DNA furnished D and trimming. This sample is represented by just over 65,000 clones; approximately 88% of them were singletons. In total, the top ten clones hold 9.5% to 15% of the sample.

The chain joins TRBV5-4 to TRBJ1-2; the D segment cannot be called with confidence. The source material was PBMCs, sampled from a glioma patient whose treatment included an IDH1 peptide vaccine. The clonotype comes from a man younger than 35 with glioma. In nucleotides, the sequence is TGTGCCAGCAGCTCTCCTCAACGAGGGAACTATGGCTACACCTTC. The resulting protein is CASSSPQRGNYGYTF.